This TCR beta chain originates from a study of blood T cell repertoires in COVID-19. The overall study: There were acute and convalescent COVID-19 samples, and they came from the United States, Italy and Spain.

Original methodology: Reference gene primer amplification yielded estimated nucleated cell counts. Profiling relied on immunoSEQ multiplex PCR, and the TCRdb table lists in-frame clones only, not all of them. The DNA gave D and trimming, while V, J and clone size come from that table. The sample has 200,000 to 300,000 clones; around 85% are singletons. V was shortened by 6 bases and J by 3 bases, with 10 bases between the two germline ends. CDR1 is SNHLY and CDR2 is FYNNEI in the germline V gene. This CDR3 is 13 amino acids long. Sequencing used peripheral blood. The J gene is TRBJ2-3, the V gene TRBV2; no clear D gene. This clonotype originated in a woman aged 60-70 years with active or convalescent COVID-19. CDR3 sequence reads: CASSFSGTDTQYF. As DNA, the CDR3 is TGTGCCAGCAGCTTTAGTGGTACAGATACGCAGTATTTT.